This T cell receptor (beta chain) was sequenced during a study of beta chain features in type 1 diabetes. Study overall: Sorted cells numbering around 100,000,000 were examined across all samples. Study results and caveats: Researchers reported that naive, central memory and Treg TCRB repertoires appeared more similar in patients than in healthy donors. All four CD4+ subsets of Type 1 diabetes patients contained TCRB CDR3s that were moderately but significantly shorter. Patients with type 1 diabetes showed fewer VDJ junction insertions and more deletions.

Expressed TCRB transcripts were sequenced, since all the RNA that had been isolated was reverse transcribed. Some clones are missing from TCRdb's copy, which holds only in-frame ones; the method was immunoSEQ multiplex PCR. There are more than 200,000 clones in the sample; roughly 17% occur only once, and 0.065% to 0.1% lies in the top ten. J was trimmed by 1 base and V by 1 base; bases with no gene match: 2. In germline, CDR1 is SGHDN, CDR2 FVKESK. This CDR3 is 15 amino acids long. Researchers reported sorting CD4+ naive, central memory, regulatory and stem cell-like memory cells via CD45RO/CCR7/CD25/CD127/CD95/CD27. The table lists this clone with a few counts. What it binds is not known.

The source is a man aged 30 to 45 with type 1 diabetes. The sample was naive CD4+ T cells from blood. The rearrangement joins TRBV14 to TRBJ2-3; 7 nucleotides line up with TRBD1. CDR3 sequence reads: CASSQVGTGTDTQYF. CDR3 DNA: TGTGCCAGCAGCCAAGTCGGGACAGGCACAGATACGCAGTATTTT.